These T cell receptor beta chains were read from a single sample in a study of blood T cell repertoires in COVID-19. Clones were read by immunoSEQ multiplex PCR, and TCRdb kept only the in-frame ones, dropping some. Seen here are 30,000 to 45,000 clones, 90% observed once, and the top ten hold roughly 5.2%. Sequenced: peripheral blood. These receptors all stem from a human donor in a cohort sampled during active COVID-19. Each CDR3 is given with its conserved first and last residue. Each record gives: CDR3 length, J gene, clone size, D gene, V gene, CDR3 protein, CDR3 DNA. A D gene is named only where the DNA matches it firmly. The listing skips clone size in some rows; elsewhere it reads once, few, many or a size class.

>15|TRBJ2-1|NA|TRBD1|TRBV29-1
CSVATGTGSYNEQFF
TGCAGCGTCGCCACCGGGACAGGGAGTTACAATGAGCAGTTCTTC
>16|TRBJ1-6|once|TRBD1|TRBV27
CASSLSGQGNNSPLHF
TGTGCCAGCAGTTTATCGGGACAGGGGAACAATTCACCCCTCCACTTT
>16|TRBJ2-3|once|NA|TRBV28
CASSLLGQTSTDTQYF
TGTGCCAGCAGTTTACTCGGACAGACTAGCACAGATACGCAGTATTTT
>14|TRBJ2-6|NA|NA|TRBV21-1
CARANWPGANVLTF
TGTGCCAGGGCCAATTGGCCTGGGGCCAACGTCCTGACTTTC
>12|TRBJ1-5|NA|NA|TRBV20-1
CSASFGNQPQHF
TGCAGTGCTAGTTTCGGCAATCAGCCCCAGCATTTT
>20|TRBJ2-1|NA|TRBD2|TRBV6-2/TRBV6-3
CASSYSVATSGSEIYNEQFF
TGTGCCAGCAGTTACTCGGTGGCGACTAGCGGGAGTGAGATTTACAATGAGCAGTTCTTC
>14|TRBJ1-2|NA|NA|TRBV28
CASSLTAGMDGYTF
TGTGCCAGCAGTTTAACGGCAGGGATGGATGGCTACACCTTC
>15|TRBJ1-1|NA|NA|TRBV6-5
CASDVVGWGTTEAFF
TGTGCCAGCGATGTCGTTGGGTGGGGCACGACTGAAGCTTTCTTT
>15|TRBJ1-5|once|NA|TRBV5-4
CASSLGAPGDQPQHF
TGTGCCAGCAGCTTGGGGGCGCCCGGGGATCAGCCCCAGCATTTT
>15|TRBJ1-4|NA|NA|TRBV27
CASSRAGVGNEKLFF
TGTGCCAGCAGTCGGGCGGGGGTTGGTAATGAAAAACTGTTTTTT
>16|TRBJ1-2|NA|NA|TRBV7-7
CASSFVRTVRSISYTF
TGTGCCAGCAGCTTCGTCCGGACAGTCCGCTCAATTAGCTACACCTTC
>16|TRBJ2-5|NA|NA|TRBV18
CASSPPGRQLQETQYF
TGTGCCAGCTCACCACCCGGCAGACAGTTGCAAGAGACCCAGTACTTC
>13|TRBJ2-3|once|NA|TRBV30
CAWSRGITDTQYF
TGTGCCTGGAGCAGGGGAATCACAGATACGCAGTATTTT
>13|TRBJ2-7|NA|NA|TRBV18
CASSPLRGSEQYF
TGTGCCAGCTCACCACTGCGTGGGAGCGAGCAGTACTTC
>15|TRBJ2-1|NA|TRBD2|TRBV5-4
CASSPTSGRVHEQFF
TGTGCCAGCAGCCCCACTAGCGGGAGAGTCCATGAGCAGTTCTTC
>16|TRBJ2-3|NA|TRBD2|TRBV9
CASSVGSSGGADTQYF
TGTGCCAGCAGCGTAGGATCTAGCGGGGGGGCAGATACGCAGTATTTT
>15|TRBJ2-1|NA|TRBD2|TRBV3-1/TRBV3-2
CASRRLAGAYNEQFF
TGTGCCAGCCGTCGTCTAGCGGGAGCCTACAATGAGCAGTTCTTC
>18|TRBJ2-2|NA|TRBD1|TRBV6-2/TRBV6-3
CASSYSGDRVMNTGELFF
TGTGCCAGCAGTTACTCGGGGGACAGGGTGATGAACACCGGGGAGCTGTTTTTT
>13|TRBJ1-1|NA|NA|TRBV6-6
CASSRQAYTEAFF
TGTGCCAGCAGCAGACAGGCGTACACTGAAGCTTTCTTT
>16|TRBJ1-6|NA|NA|TRBV7-9
CASSSRDGGNNSPLHF
TGTGCCAGCAGCTCCAGGGACGGGGGAAATAATTCACCCCTCCACTTT
>14|TRBJ1-2|once|NA|TRBV7-2
CASSPRGGYYGYTF
TGTGCCAGCAGCCCGCGGGGGGGGTACTATGGCTACACCTTC
>15|TRBJ2-7|NA|TRBD1|TRBV4-1
CASSHPGQGAYEQYF
TGCGCCAGCAGCCACCCGGGACAGGGGGCTTACGAGCAGTACTTC
>13|TRBJ1-2|NA|NA|TRBV11-2
CASSKDSNYGYTF
TGTGCCAGCAGTAAAGACAGTAACTATGGCTACACCTTC
>16|TRBJ2-7|NA|TRBD1|TRBV5-5
CASSLGSTGVAYEQYF
TGTGCCAGCAGCTTGGGGTCGACAGGGGTCGCTTACGAGCAGTACTTC